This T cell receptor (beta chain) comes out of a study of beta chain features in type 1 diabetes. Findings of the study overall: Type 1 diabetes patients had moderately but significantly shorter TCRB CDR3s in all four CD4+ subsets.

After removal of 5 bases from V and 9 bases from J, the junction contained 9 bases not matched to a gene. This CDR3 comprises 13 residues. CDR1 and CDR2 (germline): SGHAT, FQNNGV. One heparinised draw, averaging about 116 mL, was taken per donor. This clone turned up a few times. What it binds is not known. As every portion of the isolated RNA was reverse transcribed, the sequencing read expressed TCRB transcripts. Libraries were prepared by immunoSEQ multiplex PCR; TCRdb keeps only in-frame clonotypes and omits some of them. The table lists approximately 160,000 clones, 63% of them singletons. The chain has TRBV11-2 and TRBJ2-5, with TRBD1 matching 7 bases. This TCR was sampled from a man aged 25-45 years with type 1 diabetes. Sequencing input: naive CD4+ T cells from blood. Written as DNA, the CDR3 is TGTGCCAGCAGCCAGGGACAGTCCTTGGCCCAGTACTTC. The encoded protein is CASSQGQSLAQYF.